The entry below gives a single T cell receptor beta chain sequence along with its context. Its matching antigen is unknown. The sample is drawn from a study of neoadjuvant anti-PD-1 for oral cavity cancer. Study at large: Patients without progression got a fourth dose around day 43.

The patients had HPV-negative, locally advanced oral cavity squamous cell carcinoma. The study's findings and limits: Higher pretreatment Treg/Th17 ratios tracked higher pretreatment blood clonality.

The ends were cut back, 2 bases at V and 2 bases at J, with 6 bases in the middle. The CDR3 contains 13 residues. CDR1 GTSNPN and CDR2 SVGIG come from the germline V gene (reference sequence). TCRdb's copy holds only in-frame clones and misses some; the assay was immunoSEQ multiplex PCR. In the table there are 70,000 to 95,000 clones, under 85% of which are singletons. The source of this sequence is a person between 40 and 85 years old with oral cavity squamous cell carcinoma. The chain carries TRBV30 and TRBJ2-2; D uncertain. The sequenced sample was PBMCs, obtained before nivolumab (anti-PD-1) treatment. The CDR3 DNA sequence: TGTGCCTGGAGTTTCCCCAACACCGGGGAGCTGTTTTTT. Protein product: CAWSFPNTGELFF.